One and the same sample provided the 4 T cell receptor beta chains below, sequenced in a study of T cell repertoires in cytomegalovirus infection. For these receptors, no antigen is known. One entry per CDR3 protein, called by TCRdb with MiXCR from the reads. The sample carries about half a million distinct CDR3 sequences, 33% recorded once. This sample comprised cultured PBMCs, obtained from culture after CMV antigen stimulation. All receptors derive from a human donor in good health (CMV status not recorded). Some clones in this sample may be carry-over from other donors' samples.

The chain employs TRBV27 and TRBJ2-7; D remains unclear. The CDR3 has 14 residues. From germline, CDR1 is MNHEY and CDR2 SMNVEV (reference sequence). The ends were cut back, 2 bases at V and 2 bases at J, with 10 bases in the middle. Here the CDR3 reads CASSLGRTAYEQYF. For the CDR3, the DNA is TGTGCCAGCAGTTTAGGCAGGACGGCCTACGAGCAGTACTTC.

This clonotype has more than one count but fewer than ten. The genes are TRBV7-9 and TRBJ2-1, with D possibly being TRBD2 (5 bases). V lost 1 base, J lost 8 bases, and 15 bases lay in between. Germline V lookup: CDR1 SEHNR, CDR2 FQNEAQ (reference sequence). The CDR3 runs to 15 residues. The CDR3 reads CASSLVFPGRYEQFF. CDR3 DNA: TGTGCCAGCAGCTTAGTATTCCCGGGAAGATATGAGCAGTTCTTC.

The V and J genes are TRBV28 and TRBJ1-6; weak D call: TRBD1 (5 bases). Trimming left V 3 bases short and J 9 bases short, with 15 bases between. Per the germline V gene, CDR1 is MDHEN and CDR2 is SYDVKM. The CDR3 spans 15 residues. This chain's CDR3 is CASSFTGQGVSPLHF. The DNA of the CDR3 is TGTGCCAGCAGTTTTACCGGTCAGGGTGTTTCACCCCTCCACTTT. The whole variable domain, filled in from reference TRBV28 and TRBJ1-6, reads DVKVTQSSRYLVKRTGEKVFLECVQDMDHENMFWYRQDPGLGLRLIYFSYDVKMKEKGDIPEGYSVSREKKERFSLILESASTNQTSMYLCASSFTGQGVSPLHFGNGTRLTVT.

The sample holds a few counts of this clonotype. The chain recombines TRBV20-1 with TRBJ2-1; tentatively, D is TRBD1 (6 bases). The CDR3 contains 13 residues. The germline CDR1 and CDR2 sequences are DFQATT and SNEGSKA (reference sequence). The germline V and J ends were trimmed by 4 bases and 9 bases, with 16 bases remaining between them. This CDR3 is CSATGVSGGEQFF. The CDR3 nucleotides are TGCAGTGCTACAGGGGTTTCTGGGGGTGAGCAGTTCTTC.